Presented here are 24 T cell receptor beta chains from one specimen sequenced in a study of vaccination effects on CD4 cells after COVID-19. The antigens for these receptors are not known. Method: immunoSEQ multiplex PCR; TCRdb's copy keeps in-frame clones and lacks some. Of approximately 50,000 clones detected, roughly three quarters appear once; the ten largest clones hold 12%. At the end of 10 days of culture, CD4+ T cells were isolated. The sequencing used CD4+ T cells from PBMCs cultured without peptide, collected before COVID-19 vaccination. The receptors come from a human donor who had a prior SARS-CoV-2 infection.

The chain is built from TRBV3-1 (or the pseudogene TRBV3-2) and TRBJ2-3; 15 nucleotides line up with TRBD2. J gave up 6 bases and V 0 bases, and 10 bases lay outside the gene matches. Germline CDR1 and CDR2: LGHDT and YNNKEL (reference sequence). CDR3 length: 19 residues. CDR3 bases: TGTGCCAGCAGCCAAGAATACCGGACTAGCGGGGGGGGCGCGGATACGCAGTATTTT. This encodes CASSQEYRTSGGGADTQYF.

This clone was observed once. This sequence joins TRBV15 and TRBJ2-7; 10 bases match TRBD1. The CDR3 is 15 residues long. V gave up 5 bases and J gave up 3 bases; unmatched junction bases: 7. Germline CDR1 is LNHNV and CDR2 is YYDKDF (reference sequence). The CDR3 DNA sequence: TGTGCCACCAGCGCGGACAGGGGGGAGGTCTACGAGCAGTACTTC. It is translated as CATSADRGEVYEQYF.

The chain employs TRBV5-8 and TRBJ1-5; no clear D. With 4 bases removed from V and 6 bases from J, the gap between germline ends came to 11 bases. CDR3 length equals 13 residues. CDR1 and CDR2 (germline): SGHTS, YDEGEE. CDR3 DNA: TGTGCCAGCAGCGGACCGGTCTCTCAGCCCCAGCATTTT. It is translated as CASSGPVSQPQHF.

This sequence joins TRBV5-1 and TRBJ2-1, with 12 positions matching TRBD2. The CDR3 totals 15 residues. V lost 0 bases and J lost 14; bases outside the gene matches: 9. Germline V CDR1 and CDR2: SGHRS, YFSETQ. The CDR3 region is CASSLVLAGGPGKFF. The DNA of the CDR3 is TGCGCCAGCAGCTTGGTACTAGCGGGGGGACCGGGGAAGTTCTTC.

This clone has a handful of counts. V usage is TRBV7-9 and J usage is TRBJ2-1; no reliable D call. The CDR3 has 12 residues. Germline assignment: CDR1 SEHNR and CDR2 FQNEAQ (reference sequence). V lost 1 base to trimming and J lost 9 bases, with 7 bases between them. The CDR3 region has the DNA TGTGCCAGCAGCTTAGTAAGCGTTGAGCAGTTCTTC. As protein: CASSLVSVEQFF.

CDR3 in amino acids: CASSLGGTDTQYF. Written as DNA, the CDR3 is TGCGCCAGCAGCTTAGGCGGAACAGATACGCAGTATTTT. The rearrangement links TRBV5-1 to TRBJ2-3; the D is unclear. V was pared by 2 bases and J by 3 bases, with 7 bases between. Germline CDR1 SGHRS, CDR2 YFSETQ. The CDR3 extends over 13 amino acids.

This clone was seen only a few times. As DNA, the CDR3 is TGTGCCAGCAGTGAAACGACAGGGGGCATTGGCTACACCTTC. This encodes CASSETTGGIGYTF. The chain uses TRBV6-1 and TRBJ1-2; 10 bases are shared with TRBD1. The CDR3 is 14 residues long. From germline, CDR1 is MNHNS and CDR2 SASEGT. V shed 2 bases, J shed 7 bases, and the junction held 4 bases outside the gene matches.

As to this clone: A junction end diverges from the germline sequence, so it may reflect a read error. The gene calls are TRBV7-7 and TRBJ2-7, with 8 bases lining up with TRBD2. The CDR3 has 15 residues. From germline, CDR1 is SSHAT and CDR2 FNYEAQ (reference sequence). The CDR3 DNA sequence: TGTGCTAGCAGCTTAGAAGCGGGAGACTCCTACGAGCAGTACTTC. This translates into CASSLEAGDSYEQYF.

The rearrangement uses TRBV5-4 and TRBJ2-7; perhaps TRBD2 as D (6 bases). Germline V gene data show CDR1 as SGHNT and CDR2 as YYREEE (reference sequence). The CDR3 is 17 residues long. V lost 4 bases and J 0 bases, leaving 20 bases between the germline ends. CDR3 region: CASSDPGGAPSSYEQYF. The CDR3 DNA sequence: TGTGCCAGCAGCGACCCCGGGGGAGCCCCAAGCTCCTACGAGCAGTACTTC. Variable domain in full (rest from reference TRBV5-4 and TRBJ2-7): ETGVTQSPTHLIKTRGQQVTLRCSSQSGHNTVSWYQQALGQGPQFIFQYYREEENGRGNFPPRFSGLQFPNYSSELNVNALELDDSALYLCASSDPGGAPSSYEQYFGPGTRLTVT.

This clone showed up just a few times. The chain joins TRBV6-1 to TRBJ2-7; D remains ambiguous. With 3 bases removed from V and 0 bases from J, the gap between germline ends came to 12 bases. CDR1 and CDR2 (germline): MNHNS, SASEGT. This CDR3 has 15 amino acids. The CDR3 DNA follows: TGTGCCAGCAGTGATAGGATCGCAGGCTCCTACGAGCAGTACTTC. This encodes CASSDRIAGSYEQYF.

This clone was seen once. The genes are TRBV2 and TRBJ2-3; maybe TRBD1 (5 bases). CDR3 length: 14 amino acids. Trimming stripped 6 bases from V and 0 bases from J, with 10 bases between. CDR1 and CDR2 (germline): SNHLY, FYNNEI. CDR3 loop: CASRRTQSTDTQYF. The CDR3 nucleotides read TGTGCCAGCAGAAGGACACAGAGCACAGATACGCAGTATTTT.

There are a few counts of this clone. This chain connects TRBV5-4 to TRBJ2-2; 8 nucleotides match TRBD2. The CDR3 is made up of 13 amino acids. Germline assignment: CDR1 SGHNT and CDR2 YYREEE (reference sequence). V lost 7 bases and J lost 3; bases outside the gene matches: 2. The CDR3 DNA reads TGTGCCAGCGGGACTAGAGACACCGGGGAGCTGTTTTTT. Amino acid sequence: CASGTRDTGELFF.

The chain has TRBV7-9 and TRBJ2-5, with TRBD1 matching over 7 bases. Germline CDR1 and CDR2: SEHNR and FQNEAQ (reference sequence). V was pared by 3 bases and J by 4 bases, with 5 bases of the junction left unmatched. This CDR3 spans 14 amino acids. The CDR3 region is CASSFSTGLETQYF. CDR3 coding DNA: TGTGCCAGCAGCTTCTCGACAGGGTTAGAGACCCAGTACTTC. Variable domain in full (rest from reference TRBV7-9 and TRBJ2-5): DTGVSQNPRHKITKRGQNVTFRCDPISEHNRLYWYRQTLGQGPEFLTYFQNEAQLEKSRLLSDRFSAERPKGSFSTLEIQRTEQGDSAMYLCASSFSTGLETQYFGPGTRLLVL.

This chain links TRBV15 with TRBJ2-1, with a weak D call TRBD2 (5 bases). Trimming cost V 5 bases and J 7 bases, with 18 bases left between them. This CDR3 region has 15 residues. Germline V gene sequence: CDR1 LNHNV, CDR2 YYDKDF (reference sequence). The CDR3 is CATSPTEDWVNEQFF. DNA for the CDR3: TGTGCCACCAGCCCCACCGAGGACTGGGTAAATGAGCAGTTCTTC.

This clone occurred once. CDR3 nucleotides: TGTGCCAGCAGTCTTAAGACAGGAGCTACCTACGAGCAGTACTTC. Amino acids: CASSLKTGATYEQYF. The chain has TRBV27 and TRBJ2-7, with D possibly being TRBD1 (6 bases). Trimming stripped 5 bases from V and 2 bases from J, with 16 bases between. The CDR3 spans 15 residues. The V gene's germline CDR1 is MNHEY and CDR2 SMNVEV (reference sequence).

This clone was recorded only once. The chain links TRBV6-6 to TRBJ1-4; D is unclear. V lost 4 bases, J lost 5 bases, and 8 bases lay in between. CDR3 size: 13 residues. In germline, CDR1 is MNHNY, CDR2 SVGAGI (reference sequence). The CDR3 region has the DNA TGTGCCAGCAGTTTGGACGGCAATGAAAAACTGTTTTTT. Translation gives CASSLDGNEKLFF.

V gene TRBV29-1 combines with J gene TRBJ1-1; the D gene is possibly TRBD1 (6 bases). Germline-derived CDR1 and CDR2 are SQVTM and ANQGSEA. There are 10 residues in the CDR3. V was shortened by 5 bases and J by 8 bases, with 9 bases between the two germline ends. In DNA, the CDR3 is TGCAGCGTTCAGGGGACCGAAGCTTTCTTT. Translating it yields CSVQGTEAFF.

J is TRBJ1-3 and V is TRBV18; 11 bases are a match to TRBD1. V gave up 3 bases and J gave up 2 bases; unmatched junction bases: 3. The germline V gene has CDR1 KGHSH and CDR2 LQKENI. The CDR3 loop spans 16 amino acids. The CDR3 DNA reads as TGTGCCAGCTCACCGGACAGGGGGCGAACTGGAAACACCATATATTTT. It translates to CASSPDRGRTGNTIYF.

The sample holds a few counts of this clone. The same CDR3 also results from other DNA sequences found in this sample. The chain has TRBV2 and TRBJ1-6; the D is unclear. CDR1 is SNHLY and CDR2 is FYNNEI in the germline V gene. V lost 6 bases, J lost 6 bases, and 6 bases lay in between. The CDR3 is 12 residues long. The CDR3 spells CASRVSNSPLHF. In DNA, the CDR3 is TGTGCCAGCAGGGTCAGTAATTCACCCCTCCACTTT.

The chain couples TRBV5-1 to TRBJ2-1, with D perhaps TRBD2 (5 bases). The CDR3 runs 12 residues. The V gene's germline CDR1 is SGHRS and CDR2 YFSETQ. V gave up 4 bases and J gave up 10 bases, with 12 bases separating them. Written as DNA, the CDR3 is TGCGCCAGCAGCACTACTAGAGGCGAGCAGTTCTTC. This translates into CASSTTRGEQFF.

This clone was detected a few times. The chain links TRBV19 to TRBJ2-1; no firm D call. Trimming took off 9 bases at V and 9 bases at J, with 18 bases between the two ends. CDR1 is LNHDA, CDR2 SQIVND, per germline (reference sequence). The CDR3 extends over 13 amino acids. CDR3 nucleotide sequence: TGTGCCAGCCACGGCCAGGATCCGGCTGAGCAGTTCTTC. Protein: CASHGQDPAEQFF. The full variable domain, with the rest looked up from reference TRBV19 and TRBJ2-1, is DGGITQSPKYLFRKEGQNVTLSCEQNLNHDAMYWYRQDPGQGLRLIYYSQIVNDFQKGDIAEGYSVSREKKESFPLTVTSAQKNPTAFYLCASHGQDPAEQFFGPGTRLTVL.

The J gene is TRBJ1-2, the V gene TRBV6-2 or TRBV6-3; possible D gene TRBD1, 6 bases. The CDR3 runs 14 residues. CDR1 and CDR2 (germline): MNHEY, SVGEGT. Between the trimmed V and J ends, which lost 6 bases and 3 bases, there was a span of 14 bases. The CDR3 protein is CASSKDSTDYGYTF. The CDR3 nucleotides read TGTGCCAGCAGCAAGGACAGCACGGACTATGGCTACACCTTC.

This chain joins TRBV10-3 and TRBJ1-6, with TRBD1 matching 7 bases. The V and J ends lost 8 bases and 0 bases, in that order; junction bases with no gene match: 4. CDR3 size: 15 residues. Germline V gene lookup returns CDR1 ENHRY and CDR2 SYGVKD. CDR3: CAIGQDSSYNSPLHF. As DNA, the CDR3 is TGTGCCATCGGACAGGATAGCTCCTATAATTCACCCCTCCACTTT.

This chain uses TRBV2 with TRBJ2-5; tentatively, D is TRBD1 (6 bases). This CDR3 contains 12 residues. The germline CDR1 and CDR2 sequences are SNHLY and FYNNEI. Trimming removed 5 bases at V and 4 bases at J, with 8 bases between. CDR3 DNA: TGTGCCAGCAGTTGGGGGCGAGAGACCCAGTACTTC. Translation: CASSWGRETQYF.